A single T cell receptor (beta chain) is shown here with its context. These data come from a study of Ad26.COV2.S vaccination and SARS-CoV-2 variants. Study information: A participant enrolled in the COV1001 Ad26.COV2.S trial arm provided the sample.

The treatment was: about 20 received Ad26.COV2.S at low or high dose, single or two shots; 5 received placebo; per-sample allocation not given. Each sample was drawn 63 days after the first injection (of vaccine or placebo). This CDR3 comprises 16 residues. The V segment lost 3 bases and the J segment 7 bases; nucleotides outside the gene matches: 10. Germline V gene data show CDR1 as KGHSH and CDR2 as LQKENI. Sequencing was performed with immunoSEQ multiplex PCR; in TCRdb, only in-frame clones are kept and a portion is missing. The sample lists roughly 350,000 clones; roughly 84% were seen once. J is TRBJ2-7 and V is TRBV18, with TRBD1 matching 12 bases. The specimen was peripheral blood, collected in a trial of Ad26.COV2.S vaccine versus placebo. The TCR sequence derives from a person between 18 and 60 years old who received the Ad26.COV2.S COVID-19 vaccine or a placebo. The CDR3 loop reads CASSPTPGQGAYEQYF. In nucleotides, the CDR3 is TGTGCCAGCTCACCCACTCCGGGACAGGGGGCGTATGAGCAGTACTTC.